Described below is a single T cell receptor beta chain sequence and its context. This clonotype was recorded at least ten times. Its recognized antigen is unknown. No clone much larger than this one lies a single base away; base qualities are absent. Unmatched junction bases come to 4, with V trimmed by 2 bases and J by 2 bases. The CDR3 starts with the cysteine, ends with the phenylalanine, and has 15 residues. This entry keeps only the CDR3 DNA: 45 bases, framed from base 1. The data are from a study of identical twins (dated by TCRdb to 2016 to 2017). In the study overall: To test whether fetal clonotypes persist, this study deep-sequenced TCR alpha and beta repertoires from monozygotic twins, from unrelated adults of various ages, and from cord blood. Replicate twin experiments were performed at different times using different library preparation protocols to rule out contamination. On the study overall, not on this receptor specifically: Because the same donors could not be followed over many years, conclusions were based on cross-sectional statistical analysis. Abundant cord blood beta clonotypes had fewer insertions, young adult naive repertoires showed a similar but weaker trend, and memory repertoires showed no such trend. Excess twin sharing in beta out-of-frame sequences was weaker because fewer shared sequences lowered the signal-to-noise ratio. Invariant T cells such as MAIT and iNKT could partly confound zero-insertion analyses, though diverse VJ usage argued against this for most clonotypes. In monozygotic twins, recombination models systematically underestimated out-of-frame TCR alpha sharing, but the models matched the sharing seen between unrelated individuals. Compared with coincidental sharing between unrelated individuals, out-of-frame TCR alpha sequences shared between twins had an excess of sequences with low generation probability.

The library was prepared using 5' RACE. TCRdb lists the instrument as Illumina HiSeq 2000. Template switching added a universal primer binding site, and the final cDNA carried a unique molecular identifier that allowed TCR cDNA molecules to be counted accurately. First-strand cDNA for TCR alpha and beta chains was synthesized from specific primers in the conserved constant-segment region. Each cDNA library was double barcoded, with a SMART-Mk sample barcode plus Illumina barcodes, to control for contamination. TruSeq adapter sequences along with Illumina sample barcodes were introduced in two successive PCR steps. Sequencing of the TCR alpha and beta cDNA libraries was done on the Illumina HiSeq platform using custom primers. Processing in the source paper ran as follows. Unique molecular identifiers were extracted from raw reads with MiGEC, and CDR3 positions were determined with MiXCR. For each individual, recombination models were inferred using an EM algorithm with the repgenHMM and IGoR tools. Shared clonotypes were analyzed with the tcR package in R, and sharing was normalized by the product of cloneset sizes. Out-of-frame nonproductive sequences were analyzed to study raw recombination free of thymic and clonal selection effects. The raw public reads went through TCRdb reprocessing: fastp at Q25, MiXCR clone calling, in-frame beta chains kept. Rows with a matching CDR3 protein are joined into one entry that keeps the most common DNA and genes. The V and J calls come from TCRdb's annotation, not from the publication. The sample table holds roughly 490,000 distinct CDR3 sequences, of which around an eighth were seen once. The leading ten clones occupy more than 0.8% of the sample.

Every donor in the study was a healthy Caucasian. Three pairs of female monozygotic twins, all aged about 18 to 30 years, were included in the twin cohort. Positive isolation kits from Invitrogen were used to isolate the CD4+ and CD8+ T cell populations. These data were also reused for a study on yellow fever vaccine responses in identical twins. The second study's authors report: According to the authors, in identical twins the way T cells responded to vaccination appeared partly convergent and partly personalized. In the study, vaccine-responding T cell clones were precisely tracked in identical twins.

The rearranged segments are TRBV12-3 or TRBV12-4 and TRBJ2-7, with 9 bases in between that match TRBD2. The sequenced sample consisted of CD4+ T cells sorted from blood. The sequence was collected from a woman aged 18-30 years in good health. The CDR3 loop reads CASSLRGGGAYEQYF. The DNA sequence is given as TGTGCCAGCAGTTTAAGGGGCGGGGGGGCCTACGAGCAGTACTTC.